This T cell receptor (beta chain) is from a study of T cell repertoires in aging, cancer and after chemotherapy (dated by TCRdb to about 2019). With respect to the entire study: Donors were distributed across six age groups ranging from 30 or younger to 70 or older, with at least three individuals included per group. Alongside 95 healthy donors serving as a reference group, the cohort included roughly 220 cancer patients, of whom 94 had hematological cancers and 110 to 140 had solid cancers. The full dataset contained several million TCR reads. In the solid tumor group, the paired samples taken before and after chemotherapy came from brain tumor (glioblastoma) patients given temozolomide-based therapy. The study profiled peripheral blood TCR beta repertoires from healthy donors and cancer patients to examine immunoaging and T cell reconstitution after chemotherapy.

Using a mixed TRB-A/B primer pool, multiplex touch-down PCR amplified rearranged TRB sequences covering the V, D and J segments. Two consecutive PCR reactions with Phusion HS II polymerase added Illumina adapters and sample indices to the amplicons. Amplicons were gel-purified with the NucleoSpin Gel and PCR Clean-up kit, then checked with Qubit and an Agilent 2100 Bioanalyzer. Libraries were sequenced on an Illumina MiSeq using 600-cycle, single-indexed, paired-end runs. Per the source publication's procedure: MiXCR versions 2.12 and 3.0.5 were used to process TRB sequences. Each unique CDR3 nucleotide sequence was counted as one clone, and only productive sequences with at least two reads were retained. The repertoire metrics were Shannon diversity, evenness, clonality (defined as one minus evenness), and alpha-parameterized diversity profiles covering alpha 0 to 5. Generation probabilities of clones in paired pre- and post-chemotherapy samples were computed with the IGoR algorithm. TCRdb reran the public reads through fastp at Q25 and MiXCR, keeping productive beta chains. Every entry covers one CDR3 protein and lists the most common genes and DNA from its rows. In this record, the V and J calls reflect TCRdb's handling and not the investigators' own analysis. The sample yields about 8,000 distinct CDR3 sequences; approximately 49% were counted once. The ten largest clonotypes hold approximately 3.4% of the sample.

Study-wide conclusions, independent of this receptor: According to the authors, the repertoire data do not allow conclusions to be drawn about immunological memory after chemotherapy. Compared with age-matched healthy donors, untreated patients with hematological or solid cancers had significantly lower TCR diversity and higher clonality in blood. In both cancer cohorts, the median generation probability rose over the chemotherapy interval, which suggests that the repertoire was reconstituted through rebound thymic output. Declining TCR diversity with age in healthy donors was mainly explained by loss of richness; in cancer patients, loss of evenness also contributed.

Notes on this clonotype: It lacks a known antigen. There are no base qualities to consult, and no much larger clone falls within one base.

V drops 4 bases and J drops 0 bases, leaving 7 bases in between. Based on the germline V gene (reference sequence), the CDR1 and CDR2 sequences are LNHDA and SQIVND. The CDR3 contains 13 residues, cysteine and phenylalanine counted. Solely the CDR3 DNA is kept, with 39 bases framed from the first base. TCR beta rearrangements were amplified from genomic DNA extracted from peripheral blood rather than from sorted cells or RNA. The rearranged segments are TRBV19 and TRBJ2-7, with no D gene named confidently. This sequence originates from a human donor with a solid tumor. Source material: blood. The nucleotide sequence is given as TGTGCCAGTAGTACAACGTACTCCTACGAGCAGTACTTC. This is translated as CASSTTYSYEQYF.